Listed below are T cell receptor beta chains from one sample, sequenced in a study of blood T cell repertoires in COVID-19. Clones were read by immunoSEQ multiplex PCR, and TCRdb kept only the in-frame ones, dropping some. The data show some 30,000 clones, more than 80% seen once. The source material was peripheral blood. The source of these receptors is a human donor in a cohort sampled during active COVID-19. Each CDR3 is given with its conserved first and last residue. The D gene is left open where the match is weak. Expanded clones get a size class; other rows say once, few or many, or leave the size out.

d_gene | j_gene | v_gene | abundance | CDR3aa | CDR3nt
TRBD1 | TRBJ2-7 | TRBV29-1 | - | CSVGVTGGAYEQYF | TGCAGCGTCGGGGTGACAGGGGGCGCCTACGAGCAGTACTTC
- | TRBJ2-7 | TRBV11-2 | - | CASGAAAFREQYF | TGTGCCAGCGGGGCTGCCGCTTTTCGCGAGCAGTACTTC
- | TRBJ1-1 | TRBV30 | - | CAWSKTVEAFF | TGTGCCTGGAGTAAGACAGTCGAAGCTTTCTTT
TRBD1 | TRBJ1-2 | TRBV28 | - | CASSSRTGNGYTF | TGTGCCAGCAGTTCCAGGACAGGTAATGGCTACACCTTC
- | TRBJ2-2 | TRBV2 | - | CASSAVQASGELFF | TGTGCCAGCAGTGCCGTACAGGCCTCCGGGGAGCTGTTTTTT
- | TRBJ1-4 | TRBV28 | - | CASSSWGGGRLFF | TGTGCCAGCAGTTCCTGGGGGGGAGGTAGACTGTTTTTT
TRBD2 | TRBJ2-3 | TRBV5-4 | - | CASSFGGGGTDTQYF | TGTGCCAGCAGCTTCGGCGGGGGAGGGACAGATACGCAGTATTTT
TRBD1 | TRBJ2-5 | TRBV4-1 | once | CASSQTGVYQETQYF | TGCGCCAGCAGCCAGACAGGGGTGTACCAAGAGACCCAGTACTTC
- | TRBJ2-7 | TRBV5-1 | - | CASSLVLAEPYEQYF | TGCGCCAGCAGCTTGGTATTAGCGGAACCGTACGAGCAGTACTTC
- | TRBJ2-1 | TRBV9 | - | CASSDSGRSYNEQFF | TGTGCCAGCAGCGATAGCGGTCGCTCCTACAATGAGCAGTTCTTC
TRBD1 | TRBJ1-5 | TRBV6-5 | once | CASSYHRGGNQPQHF | TGTGCCAGCAGTTACCACAGGGGGGGCAATCAGCCCCAGCATTTT
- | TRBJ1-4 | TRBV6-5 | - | CASSYGSSGEKLFF | TGTGCCAGCAGTTATGGGAGCAGTGGTGAAAAACTGTTTTTT
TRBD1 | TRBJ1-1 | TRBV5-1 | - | CASSLGTGGIRAFF | TGCGCCAGCAGCTTGGGTACAGGGGGCATACGCGCTTTCTTT
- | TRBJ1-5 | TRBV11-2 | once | CASSLASGQPQHF | TGTGCCAGCAGCTTAGCGTCGGGTCAGCCCCAGCATTTT
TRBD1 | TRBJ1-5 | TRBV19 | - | CASRLTGNSNQPQHF | TGTGCCAGCAGACTGACAGGGAATAGCAATCAGCCCCAGCATTTT
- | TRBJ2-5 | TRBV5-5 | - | CASSLADRETQYF | TGTGCCAGCAGCTTGGCCGACAGAGAGACCCAGTACTTC
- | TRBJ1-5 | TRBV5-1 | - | CASSSSGADNQPQHF | TGCGCCAGCAGCTCCTCAGGGGCCGACAATCAGCCCCAGCATTTT
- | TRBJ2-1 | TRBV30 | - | CAWDQGRGNEQFF | TGTGCCTGGGACCAAGGACGGGGTAATGAGCAGTTCTTC
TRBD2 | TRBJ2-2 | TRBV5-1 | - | CASSLVTSGGPGELFF | TGCGCCAGCAGCTTGGTGACTAGCGGGGGACCCGGGGAGCTGTTTTTT
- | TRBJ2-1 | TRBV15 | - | CATSSRGRNEQFF | TGTGCCACCAGCAGCCGGGGGAGGAATGAGCAGTTCTTC
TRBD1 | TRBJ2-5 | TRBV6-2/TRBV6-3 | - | CASSPPSGTGGRETQYF | TGTGCCAGCAGCCCCCCATCTGGGACAGGGGGTAGAGAGACCCAGTACTTC
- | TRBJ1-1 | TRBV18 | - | CASSPPWGDPRSTEAFF | TGTGCCAGCTCACCACCGTGGGGGGACCCAAGGTCCACTGAAGCTTTCTTT
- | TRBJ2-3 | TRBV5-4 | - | CASSLSGADTQYF | TGTGCCAGCAGCTTGAGTGGGGCGGATACGCAGTATTTT
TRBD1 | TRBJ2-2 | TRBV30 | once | CALGQAHGGELFF | TGTGCTTTGGGACAGGCTCACGGCGGGGAGCTGTTTTTT
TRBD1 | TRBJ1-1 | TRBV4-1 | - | CASSWTDRTVGTEAFF | TGCGCCAGCAGCTGGACGGACAGGACGGTCGGCACTGAAGCTTTCTTT
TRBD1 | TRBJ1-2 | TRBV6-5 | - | CASSNSGGSGYTF | TGTGCCAGCAGCAATTCAGGGGGGAGTGGCTACACCTTC
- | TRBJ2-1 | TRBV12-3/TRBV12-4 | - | CASRPGTYNEQFF | TGTGCCAGCAGGCCAGGGACCTACAATGAGCAGTTCTTC
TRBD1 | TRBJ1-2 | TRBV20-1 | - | CSASPGQVYGYTF | TGCAGTGCTAGTCCGGGACAGGTCTATGGCTACACCTTC
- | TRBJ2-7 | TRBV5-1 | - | CASRRDSYEQYF | TGCGCCAGCAGGCGGGACAGCTACGAGCAGTACTTC
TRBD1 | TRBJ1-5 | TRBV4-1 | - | CASSQDQGASYQPQHF | TGCGCCAGCAGCCAAGATCAGGGGGCGTCCTACCAGCCCCAGCATTTT
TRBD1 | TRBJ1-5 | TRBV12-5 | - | CASGLWTGTYSNQPQHF | TGTGCTAGTGGTTTATGGACAGGCACATATAGCAATCAGCCCCAGCATTTT
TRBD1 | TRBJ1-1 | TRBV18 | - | CASSPLGGLNTEAFF | TGTGCCAGCTCACCCCTAGGGGGCCTGAACACTGAAGCTTTCTTT
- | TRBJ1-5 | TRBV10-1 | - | CAGVGTPSNQPQHF | TGCGCCGGCGTGGGGACACCCAGCAATCAGCCCCAGCATTTT
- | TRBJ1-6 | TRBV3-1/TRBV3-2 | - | CASSHGSVYNSPLHF | TGTGCCAGCAGCCACGGGTCGGTCTATAATTCACCCCTCCACTTT
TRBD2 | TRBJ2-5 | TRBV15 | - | CATSRGERGGGETQYF | TGTGCCACCAGCAGAGGGGAGCGGGGGGGCGGGGAGACCCAGTACTTC
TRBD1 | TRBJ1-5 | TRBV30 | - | CAWSLAGGGQPQHF | TGTGCCTGGAGTTTGGCAGGGGGCGGGCAGCCCCAGCATTTT
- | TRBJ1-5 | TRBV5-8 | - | CASSLTPGGSNQPQHF | TGTGCCAGCAGCTTGACCCCGGGGGGAAGCAATCAGCCCCAGCATTTT
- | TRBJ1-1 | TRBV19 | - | CASSIRGANTEAFF | TGTGCCAGTAGTATCCGGGGGGCGAACACTGAAGCTTTCTTT
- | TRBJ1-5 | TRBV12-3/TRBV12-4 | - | CASSLKGNQPQHF | TGTGCCAGCAGTTTAAAGGGGAATCAGCCCCAGCATTTT
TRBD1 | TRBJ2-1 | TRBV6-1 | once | CASSEAGAGGLRQFF | TGTGCCAGCAGTGAAGCCGGAGCAGGGGGCTTAAGGCAGTTCTTC